One T cell receptor (beta chain) is described in this entry. The antigen is not known. The data are from a study of lymphopenia after photon versus proton radiotherapy. Study conclusions and caveats: Relative stability marked proton patients; photon patients lost diversity and naive cells. Post-nadir diversity loss with photons came from oligoclonal expansion, particularly CD8+ Temra cells. Survival link was tested only in deceased patients; proton benefit remains a possibility.

The germline gives CDR1 MDHEN, CDR2 SYDVKM. The CDR3 consists of 16 residues. The J segment lost 8 bases and the V segment lost 4 bases, leaving 13 bases of the junction unmatched. The protocol was immunoSEQ multiplex PCR, while the TCRdb copy is restricted to in-frame clones and leaves out a portion. The sample yields 25,000 to 40,000 clones, 75% to 90% seen once. The receptor's source is a woman aged 70-85 years with pancreatic cancer. Here the sequenced sample was peripheral blood, taken from a patient treated with proton-based radiotherapy. The chain links TRBV28 to TRBJ1-2; TRBD1 aligns across 10 bases. CDR3 region: CASSSDRGHIVVGYTF. CDR3 in DNA: TGTGCCAGCAGTTCCGACAGGGGGCACATCGTCGTGGGCTACACCTTC.